The next 15 T cell receptor beta chains were all read from a single sample in a study of lymphopenia after photon versus proton radiotherapy. Sequencing used immunoSEQ multiplex PCR; TCRdb keeps in-frame clones, though not all of them. Among thousands of clones listed, 71% were seen once. The material sequenced was peripheral blood, taken from a patient treated with proton-based radiotherapy. Every receptor here comes from an elderly man with esophageal cancer.

The V and J genes are TRBV10-2 and TRBJ2-3; TRBD2 aligns across 9 bases. The V gene's germline CDR1 is WSHSY and CDR2 SAAADI. CDR3 length: 15 residues. V lost 2 bases, J lost 7 bases, and 7 bases stayed unmatched. The CDR3 bases are TGCGCCAGCAGTGAGGGTAGCGGGAGCATAAATACGCAGTATTTT. Its translation is CASSEGSGSINTQYF.

The V call is TRBV30, the J call TRBJ1-2; D gene ambiguous. The CDR3 spans 13 residues. The V and J ends lost 3 bases and 2 bases respectively, with 10 bases between them. The V gene's germline CDR1 is GTSNPN and CDR2 SVGIG (reference sequence). The CDR3 loop reads CAWSRDPNYGYTF. The CDR3 DNA reads TGTGCCTGGAGCCGTGACCCCAACTATGGCTACACCTTC.

The chain joins TRBV27 to TRBJ2-2; D call uncertain. Per germline, CDR1 MNHEY and CDR2 SMNVEV (reference sequence). V was trimmed by 8 bases and J by 5 bases, leaving 18 bases between them. CDR3 length: 15 residues. The CDR3 region is CASLLLAGRTGELFF. Here the CDR3 DNA reads TGTGCCAGCCTGTTGTTAGCTGGGCGAACCGGGGAGCTGTTTTTT.

V usage is TRBV27 and J usage is TRBJ1-1; possibly TRBD1 for D (5 bases). CDR3 length: 19 amino acids. Germline CDR1 reads MNHEY; CDR2 reads SMNVEV (reference sequence). Trimming took off 4 bases at V and 2 bases at J, with 26 bases between the two ends. The CDR3 DNA is TGTGCCAGCAGTTCCACCTCACGAGGGGTGAGATATAGTAACACTGAAGCTTTCTTT. Amino acids: CASSSTSRGVRYSNTEAFF.

This clone was detected once. The chain has TRBV6-6 and TRBJ2-5, with no clear D. The ends were cut back, 2 bases at V and 5 bases at J, with 6 bases in the middle. The CDR3 totals 12 residues. Germline CDR1 and CDR2: MNHNY and SVGAGI (reference sequence). CDR3 region: CASSYGRETQYF. Here the CDR3 DNA reads TGTGCCAGCAGTTACGGACGGGAGACCCAGTACTTC.

Only one count was recorded for this clone. The gene calls are TRBV9 and TRBJ2-5, with 9 nucleotides matching TRBD2. CDR3 length: 15 residues. Germline values: CDR1 SGDLS, CDR2 YYNGEE. J lost 7 bases, V lost 0 bases, and 7 bases had no gene match. The CDR3 protein is CASSVGAGGQPTQYF. The CDR3 nucleotides read TGTGCCAGCAGCGTAGGGGCGGGAGGGCAACCGACCCAGTACTTC.

This clone appeared a few times. The chain couples TRBV7-9 to TRBJ1-4, with TRBD1 matching over 10 bases. Trimming removed 6 bases from V and 5 bases from J; junction bases left unmatched: 6. Germline CDR1 is SEHNR and CDR2 is FQNEAQ (reference sequence). This CDR3 has 15 residues. The CDR3 loop reads CASSNPGQGNEKLFF. The CDR3 nucleotides read TGTGCCAGCAGTAATCCGGGACAGGGGAATGAAAAACTGTTTTTT.

This chain connects TRBV6-5 to TRBJ1-5, with 7 nucleotides matching TRBD1. After removal of 6 bases from V and 4 bases from J, the junction contained 6 bases not matched to a gene. The V gene's germline CDR1 is MNHEY and CDR2 SVGAGI. This CDR3 has 14 residues. CDR3 bases: TGTGCCAGCAGGCGTGGACAGGAAAATCAGCCCCAGCATTTT. It encodes CASRRGQENQPQHF.

The V call is TRBV18, the J call TRBJ1-1; 9 positions agree with TRBD1. The CDR3 has 17 amino acids. CDR1 is KGHSH, CDR2 LQKENI, per germline. V shed 3 bases, J shed 0 bases, and the junction held 8 bases outside the gene matches. CDR3 bases: TGTGCCAGCTCACCTTACGGGACAGGGAGCTTGAACACTGAAGCTTTCTTT. This encodes CASSPYGTGSLNTEAFF.

The V call is TRBV7-2, the J call TRBJ2-1; 11 bases agree with TRBD1. The trim removed 2 bases at V and 3 bases at J, leaving 9 bases unmatched. This CDR3 contains 18 residues. Germline V gives CDR1 SGHTA, CDR2 FQGNSA. The CDR3 DNA is TGTGCCAGCAGCTTATTTCCACGGACAGGGGGCGACTACAATGAGCAGTTCTTC. Translating it yields CASSLFPRTGGDYNEQFF.

This clone appeared once. The chain has TRBV27 and TRBJ2-7; TRBD2 agrees at 12 bases. The CDR3 has 16 amino acids. Germline CDR1 MNHEY, CDR2 SMNVEV (reference sequence). J lost 4 bases, V lost 6 bases, and 10 bases had no gene match. CDR3 DNA: TGTGCCAGCAGACCCGGGACTAGCGGGTGGGGATACGAGCAGTACTTC. Its translation is CASRPGTSGWGYEQYF.

The chain couples TRBV9 to TRBJ1-1; 7 bases map to TRBD1. The CDR3 extends over 17 amino acids. The V gene end was trimmed by 4 bases and the J gene end by 0 bases; junction bases not matched to a gene: 12. Germline assignment: CDR1 SGDLS and CDR2 YYNGEE. The chain's CDR3 is CASSITGQPKVNTEAFF. CDR3 bases: TGTGCCAGCAGCATAACGGGACAGCCGAAGGTGAACACTGAAGCTTTCTTT. The variable domain in full, with the rest retrieved from reference TRBV9 and TRBJ1-1, is DSGVTQTPKHLITATGQRVTLRCSPRSGDLSVYWYQQSLDQGLQFLIQYYNGEERAKGNILERFSAQQFPDLHSELNLSSLELGDSALYFCASSITGQPKVNTEAFFGQGTRLTVV.

The rearrangement joins TRBV11-3 to TRBJ2-7, with D possibly called TRBD1 or TRBD2 (5 bases each). The CDR3 consists of 14 residues. CDR1 and CDR2 (germline): SGHNT, YENEEA. With 2 bases removed from V and 1 base from J, the gap between germline ends came to 9 bases. The DNA of the CDR3 is TGTGCCAGCAGCTTACAATGGGGGTCCTACGAGCAGTACTTC. Protein: CASSLQWGSYEQYF.

V usage is TRBV19 and J usage is TRBJ2-7; tentatively, D is TRBD1 (6 bases). Trimming cost V 3 bases and J 3 bases, with 15 bases left between them. CDR1 LNHDA and CDR2 SQIVND come from the germline V gene (reference sequence). The CDR3 extends over 15 amino acids. CDR3 residues: CASSILRGQGYEQYF. CDR3 coding DNA: TGTGCCAGTAGTATTCTTCGGGGACAAGGCTACGAGCAGTACTTC.

The gene calls are TRBV5-1 and TRBJ2-2; no firm D call. The V gene's germline CDR1 is SGHRS and CDR2 YFSETQ. This CDR3 is built from 15 residues. V was trimmed by 0 bases and J by 1 base, leaving 7 bases between them. The CDR3 region is CASSLAAGNTGELFF. CDR3 DNA: TGCGCCAGCAGCTTGGCCGCAGGGAACACCGGGGAGCTGTTTTTT. Combining the CDR3 with reference TRBV5-1 and TRBJ2-2 gives the whole variable domain KAGVTQTPRYLIKTRGQQVTLSCSPISGHRSVSWYQQTPGQGLQFLFEYFSETQRNKGNFPGRFSGRQFSNSRSEMNVSTLELGDSALYLCASSLAAGNTGELFFGEGSRLTVL.